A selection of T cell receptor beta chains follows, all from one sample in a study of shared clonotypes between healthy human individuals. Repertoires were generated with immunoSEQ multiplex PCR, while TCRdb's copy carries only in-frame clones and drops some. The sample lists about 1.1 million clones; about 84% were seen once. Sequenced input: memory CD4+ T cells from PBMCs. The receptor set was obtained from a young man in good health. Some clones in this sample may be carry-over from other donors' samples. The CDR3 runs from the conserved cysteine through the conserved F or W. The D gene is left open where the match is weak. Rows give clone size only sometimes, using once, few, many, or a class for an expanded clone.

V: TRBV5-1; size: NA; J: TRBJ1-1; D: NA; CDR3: CASSLSEGLMNTEAFF; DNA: TGCGCCAGCAGCTTGAGTGAGGGTCTTATGAACACTGAAGCTTTCTTT
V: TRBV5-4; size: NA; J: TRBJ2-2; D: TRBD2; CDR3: CASSLGSGRIGELFF; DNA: TGTGCCAGCAGCTTGGGTAGCGGGAGGATCGGGGAGCTGTTTTTT
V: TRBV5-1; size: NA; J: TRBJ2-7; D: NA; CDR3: CASSLAPGGGYEQYF; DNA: TGCGCCAGCAGCTTGGCTCCAGGTGGGGGGTACGAGCAGTACTTC
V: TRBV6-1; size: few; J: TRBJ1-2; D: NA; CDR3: CASSPHRGYTF; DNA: TGTGCCAGCAGTCCCCACCGTGGCTACACCTTC
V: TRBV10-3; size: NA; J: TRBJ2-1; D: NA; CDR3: CATRGIVYGEQFF; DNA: TGTGCCACCAGGGGCATTGTGTACGGGGAGCAGTTCTTC
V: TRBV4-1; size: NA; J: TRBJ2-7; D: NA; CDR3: CASSQGRGLAATYEQYF; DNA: TGCGCCAGCAGCCAAGGCCGGGGGCTAGCGGCGACCTACGAGCAGTACTTC
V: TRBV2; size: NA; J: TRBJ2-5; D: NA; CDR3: CASSESTGQETQYF; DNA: TGTGCCAGCAGTGAATCGACTGGGCAGGAGACCCAGTACTTC
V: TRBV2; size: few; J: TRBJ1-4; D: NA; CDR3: CASRSDSEKLFF; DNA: TGTGCCAGCAGGTCGGACAGTGAAAAACTGTTTTTT
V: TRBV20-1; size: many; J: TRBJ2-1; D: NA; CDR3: CSARAGNEQFF; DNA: TGCAGTGCTAGAGCTGGGAATGAGCAGTTCTTC
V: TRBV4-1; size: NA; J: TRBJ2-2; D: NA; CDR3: CASSQAVGVDTGELFF; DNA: TGCGCCAGCAGCCAAGCGGTGGGGGTGGACACCGGGGAGCTGTTTTTT
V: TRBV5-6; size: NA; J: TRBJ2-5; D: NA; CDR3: CASSWAGGAETQYF; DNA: TGTGCCAGCAGCTGGGCCGGAGGGGCAGAGACCCAGTACTTC
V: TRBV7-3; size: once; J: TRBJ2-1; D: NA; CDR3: CASSLMGQDNEQFF; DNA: TGTGCCAGCAGCTTAATGGGACAAGACAATGAGCAGTTCTTC
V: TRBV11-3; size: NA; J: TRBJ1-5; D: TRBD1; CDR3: CANFDREGGPQHF; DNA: TGTGCCAACTTCGACAGGGAAGGGGGGCCCCAGCATTTT
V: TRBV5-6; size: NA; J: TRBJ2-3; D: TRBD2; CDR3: CASSPAGGQRDTQYF; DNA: TGTGCCAGCAGCCCAGCGGGGGGGCAGAGAGATACGCAGTATTTT
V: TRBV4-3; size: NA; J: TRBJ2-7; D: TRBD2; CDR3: CASSQVASGSYEQYF; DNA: TGCGCCAGCAGCCAAGTGGCTAGCGGATCCTACGAGCAGTACTTC
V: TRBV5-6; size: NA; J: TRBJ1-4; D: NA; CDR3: CASAEWPGYEKLFF; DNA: TGTGCCAGCGCGGAATGGCCGGGGTATGAAAAACTGTTTTTT
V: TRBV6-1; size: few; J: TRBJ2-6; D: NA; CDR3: CASSGGTVLAGANVLTF; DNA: TGTGCCAGCAGTGGCGGGACAGTCCTAGCTGGGGCCAACGTCCTGACTTTC
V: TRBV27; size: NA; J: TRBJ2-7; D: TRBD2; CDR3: CASSSKLAGGPGEQYF; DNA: TGTGCCAGCAGTTCGAAACTAGCGGGAGGGCCGGGTGAGCAGTACTTC
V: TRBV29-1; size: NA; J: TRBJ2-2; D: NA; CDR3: CSVAGQGGRELFF; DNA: TGCAGCGTCGCAGGGCAGGGGGGCCGGGAGCTGTTTTTT
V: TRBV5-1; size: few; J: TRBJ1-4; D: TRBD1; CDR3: CASSLGTGRLDEKLFF; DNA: TGCGCCAGCAGCTTGGGGACAGGGCGGTTGGATGAAAAACTGTTTTTT
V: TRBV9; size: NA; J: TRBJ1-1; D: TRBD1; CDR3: CASRIRTGEAFF; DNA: TGTGCCAGCAGGATTAGGACAGGGGAAGCTTTCTTT
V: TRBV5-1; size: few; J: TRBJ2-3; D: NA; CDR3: CASTAASSTDTQYF; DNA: TGCGCCAGCACTGCTGCGTCTAGCACAGATACGCAGTATTTT
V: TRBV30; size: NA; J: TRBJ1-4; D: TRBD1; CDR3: CAWSRNRGSEKLFF; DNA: TGTGCCTGGAGTAGAAACAGGGGGTCCGAAAAACTGTTTTTT
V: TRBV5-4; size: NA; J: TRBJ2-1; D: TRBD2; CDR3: CASSPPGLAGGHEQFF; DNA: TGTGCCAGCAGCCCCCCGGGACTAGCGGGAGGCCATGAGCAGTTCTTC
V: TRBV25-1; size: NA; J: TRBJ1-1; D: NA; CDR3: CASRGQNTEAFF; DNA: TGTGCCAGCAGAGGACAGAACACTGAAGCTTTCTTT
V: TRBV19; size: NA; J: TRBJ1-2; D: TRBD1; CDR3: CASSRNTGTGTAGYTF; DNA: TGTGCCAGTAGTAGGAACACCGGGACAGGGACGGCGGGCTACACCTTC
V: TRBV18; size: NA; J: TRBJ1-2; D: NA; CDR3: CASSPGGIGYTF; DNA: TGTGCCAGCTCACCGGGGGGAATTGGCTACACCTTC
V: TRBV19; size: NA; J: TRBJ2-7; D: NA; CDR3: CASSLNPTMGTYEQYF; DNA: TGTGCCAGTAGCCTCAACCCCACGATGGGGACCTACGAGCAGTACTTC
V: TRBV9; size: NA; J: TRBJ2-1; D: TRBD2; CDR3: CASNRLAGGPNEQFF; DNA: TGTGCCAGCAATAGGTTAGCGGGAGGACCCAATGAGCAGTTCTTC
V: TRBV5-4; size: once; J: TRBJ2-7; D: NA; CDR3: CASSSRTGVYEQYF; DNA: TGTGCCAGCAGCTCCCGGACTGGAGTCTACGAGCAGTACTTC
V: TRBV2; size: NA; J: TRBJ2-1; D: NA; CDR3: CASNQDRYNEQFF; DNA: TGTGCCAGCAACCAGGACAGATACAATGAGCAGTTCTTC
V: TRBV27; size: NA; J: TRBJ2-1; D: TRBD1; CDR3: CASNRRGTGGREQFF; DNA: TGTGCCAGCAACCGGAGGGGGACAGGGGGCCGGGAGCAGTTCTTC
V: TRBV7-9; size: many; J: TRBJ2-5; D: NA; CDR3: CASSPRGPETQYF; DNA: TGTGCCAGCAGCCCCCGGGGCCCGGAGACCCAGTACTTC
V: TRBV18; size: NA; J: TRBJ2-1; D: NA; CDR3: CASSLQGTSYNEQFF; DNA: TGTGCCAGCTCGCTACAGGGTACCTCCTACAATGAGCAGTTCTTC
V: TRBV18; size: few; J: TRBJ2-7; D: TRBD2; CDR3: CASSQIAGEPLDF; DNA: TGTGCCAGCTCCCAGATAGCGGGAGAGCCCCTGGACTTC
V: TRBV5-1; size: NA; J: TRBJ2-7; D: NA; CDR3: CASSLYGGPEQYF; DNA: TGCGCCAGCAGCTTGTACGGGGGTCCCGAGCAGTACTTC
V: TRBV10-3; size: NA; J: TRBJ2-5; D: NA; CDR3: CAISAVQGLETQYF; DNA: TGTGCCATCAGTGCGGTCCAGGGGCTAGAGACCCAGTACTTC
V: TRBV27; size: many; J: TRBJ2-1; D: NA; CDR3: CASSRAPFYNEQFF; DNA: TGTGCCAGCTCGAGAGCACCCTTCTACAATGAGCAGTTCTTC
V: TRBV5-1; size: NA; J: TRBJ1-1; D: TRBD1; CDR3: CASSSQGPNTEAFF; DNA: TGCGCCAGCAGCTCACAGGGGCCCAACACTGAAGCTTTCTTT
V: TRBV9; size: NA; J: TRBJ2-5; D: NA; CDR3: CASSVVGGGQETQYF; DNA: TGTGCCAGCAGCGTAGTGGGAGGGGGGCAAGAGACCCAGTACTTC
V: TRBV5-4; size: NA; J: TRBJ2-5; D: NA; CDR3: CASSLGRARETQYF; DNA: TGTGCCAGCAGCTTGGGACGGGCCCGGGAGACCCAGTACTTC
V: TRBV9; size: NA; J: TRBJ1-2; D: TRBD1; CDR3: CASTLTGRGSGYTF; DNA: TGTGCCAGCACCCTGACAGGGAGGGGGTCTGGCTACACCTTC